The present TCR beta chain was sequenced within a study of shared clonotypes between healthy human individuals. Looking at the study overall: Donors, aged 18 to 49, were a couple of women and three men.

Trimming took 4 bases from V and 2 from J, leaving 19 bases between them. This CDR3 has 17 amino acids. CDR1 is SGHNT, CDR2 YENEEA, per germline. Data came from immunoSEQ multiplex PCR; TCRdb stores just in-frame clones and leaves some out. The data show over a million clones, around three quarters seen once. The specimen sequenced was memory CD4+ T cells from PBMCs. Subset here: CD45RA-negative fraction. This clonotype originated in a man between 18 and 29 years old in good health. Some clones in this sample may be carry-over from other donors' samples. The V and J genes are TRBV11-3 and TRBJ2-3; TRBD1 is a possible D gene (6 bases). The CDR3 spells CASSSPPGRGYTDTQYF. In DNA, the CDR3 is TGTGCCAGCAGCTCCCCTCCGGGAAGGGGGTACACAGATACGCAGTATTTT. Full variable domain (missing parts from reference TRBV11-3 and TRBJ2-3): EAGVVQSPRYKIIEKKQPVAFWCNPISGHNTLYWYLQNLGQGPELLIRYENEEAVDDSQLPKDRFSAERLKGVDSTLKIQPAELGDSAVYLCASSSPPGRGYTDTQYFGPGTRLTVL.